The T cell receptor (beta chain) described here comes from a study of blood T cells in healthy people across ages. A sample-barcoded 5' primer and a J-beta primer mix were used in a second PCR of about 6 to 11 cycles. TCRdb passed the 5' RACE reads through MiXCR, listing each CDR3 protein once. The sample has some 1.8 million distinct CDR3 sequences; 30% to 40% are singletons. The sample taken for sequencing was blood. The sequence came from a human donor in good health.

CDR3 bases: TGTGCCACCAGTAGAGGACAGGGAGAGGCAGATACGCAGTACTTC. Translated: CATSRGQGEADTQYF. The chain has TRBV24-1 and TRBJ2-4, with 8 bases fitting TRBD1. This CDR3 has 15 amino acids. Germline V gene sequence: CDR1 KGHDR, CDR2 SFDVKD. With 6 bases clipped from V and 13 bases from J, the junction kept 16 bases outside the gene matches.